This record concerns one T cell receptor beta chain sequence. This clonotype was picked up a small number of times. Its antigen target is currently unknown. Base qualities are not recorded, but no much larger clone differs from it by a single base. Unsorted PBMC libraries were generated from 2 million PBMCs stored in RNAlater at -80 °C until RNA extraction. The multiple sclerosis patients were enrolled in a US clinical protocol that evaluated disease progression with magnetic resonance imaging. Peripheral blood was subjected to Ficoll-Hypaque density gradient centrifugation to isolate PBMCs, which were then cryopreserved in liquid nitrogen. The sample originates from a study of neurological immune-mediated disorders (dated by TCRdb to the late 2010s). Context from the whole study: Among the 34 multiple sclerosis patients, relapsing-remitting MS was present in some 31 and secondary progressive MS was present in 3. The study compared peripheral blood TCR-beta repertoires of HTLV-I-associated myelopathy (HAM/TSP) patients, multiple sclerosis patients and healthy controls using UMI-based sequencing. The approximately 110 TCR-beta libraries included longitudinal samples, technical triplicates and paired sorted CD4+ and CD8+ T-cell subsets alongside PBMC samples. The cohort was made up of about 65 subjects, consisting of around 14 HAM/TSP patients, around 35 multiple sclerosis patients and 20 or so healthy controls.

cDNA synthesis used template-switch 5'RACE with a primer carrying a 10-nucleotide random unique molecular identifier tagging each TCR transcript. Each sequencing run produced over 160 million TCR-beta sequences covering 15-18 subjects. The RNeasy kit was used to extract total RNA. The KAPA Real-time Library Amplification kit was used to amplify TCR-beta VDJ regions with primers targeting the TCR constant region and the 5'RACE anchor. A first PCR added sample indexes and Illumina adaptors, after which a second PCR increased the library yield. After purification with Ampure beads, the TCR product of roughly 650 bp was size-selected on a 2% E-gel SizeSelection system. Library quality was checked on a Bioanalyzer, concentration was measured with Qubit, and libraries were quantified with the Kapa Library Quantification kit before pooling. Paired-end 2 x 150 bp sequencing of the libraries was performed on an Illumina HiSeq 2500. To increase sequence diversity, roughly 23-30% phiX was spiked into each library pool. In the original analysis: The UMI-based MiGEC pipeline processed quality-filtered reads and removed over 80% of raw TCR sequences during error correction. VDJ genes were aligned to IMGT germline references, and each clonotype was defined by a unique CDR3 amino acid sequence together with V-J genes. VDJtools evaluated clonal expansion, Shannon diversity and CDR3 relatedness (CalcPairwiseDistances, ClusterSamples); CLCbio workbench built phylogenetic trees. Clones with at least 8 unique UMIs were defined as expanded, with this threshold being based on coefficient-of-variation modelling across technical triplicates. The public sequencing data were trimmed at Q25 with fastp and processed into clonotypes with MiXCR by TCRdb, which kept only in-frame beta chains. Each entry is one CDR3 protein sequence, shown with its most common DNA and genes. TCRdb, not the original authors, processed these V and J calls. A total of 65,000 to 70,000 distinct CDR3 sequences appear in this sample, approximately 4.2% of them only once. Roughly 2.5% of the sample rests with the top ten.

The paper's findings and limits, for the study overall: In phylogenetic analysis, the repertoires of 18 of 34 MS patients grouped into a cluster of related CDR3 sequences, which suggests a possible signature at the repertoire level. Across subjects, expanded clones never shared an identical CDR3 amino acid sequence, which suggests that the TCR-beta repertoires in every group were private. TCR clonal expansion was greatest in HAM/TSP patients and smallest in MS patients, who ranked below even healthy controls. No clinical or MRI features were associated with the MS cluster, and the authors said that larger cohorts are needed.

The source of this sequence is a man aged 50-60 years with multiple sclerosis. The specimen was PBMCs.

The DNA sequence is TGTGCCAGCCAGCGGGGGGCTGCAGATACGCAGTATTTT. This is translated as CASQRGAADTQYF. The receptor chain draws on TRBV5-5 and TRBJ2-3; TRBD2 matches 9 bases in the middle. Trimmed from V: 7 bases; trimmed from J: 4 bases; junction bases lacking a gene match: 4. Per the germline V gene (reference sequence), SGHKS is the CDR1 and YYEKEE is the CDR2. Including the terminal cysteine and phenylalanine, the CDR3 comprises 13 residues. The sequence is cut down to CDR3 DNA, 39 bases in frame from base 1.